Listed here are 28 T cell receptor beta chains from one sample, sequenced in a study of intratumoral heterogeneity in liver cancer. Only in-frame clones appear in the TCRdb table, and some are missing; sequencing was by immunoSEQ multiplex PCR. The sample has about 20,000 clones, around 67% seen once. Sequences were derived from tumor-adjacent normal tissue, sampled before any cancer treatment. The source is a woman between 65 and 79 years old with hepatocellular carcinoma.

This sequence joins TRBV9 and TRBJ2-7; TRBD2 matches at 9 bases. The J segment lost 3 bases and the V segment lost 0 bases, leaving 4 bases of the junction unmatched. CDR1 SGDLS and CDR2 YYNGEE come from the germline V gene. CDR3 length equals 15 residues. CDR3 sequence: CASSVDGTSSYEQYF. CDR3 nucleotide sequence: TGTGCCAGCAGCGTAGACGGGACTAGCAGCTACGAGCAGTACTTC. The full variable domain, with the rest looked up from reference TRBV9 and TRBJ2-7, is DSGVTQTPKHLITATGQRVTLRCSPRSGDLSVYWYQQSLDQGLQFLIQYYNGEERAKGNILERFSAQQFPDLHSELNLSSLELGDSALYFCASSVDGTSSYEQYFGPGTRLTVT.

The rearrangement uses TRBV19 and TRBJ1-2; D is possibly TRBD1 (6 bases). Trimming cost V 9 bases and J 2 bases, with 13 bases left between them. The CDR3 has 13 amino acids. Germline CDR1 reads LNHDA; CDR2 reads SQIVND (reference sequence). The CDR3 spells CASATGSNYGYTF. The CDR3 nucleotides are TGTGCCAGCGCGACAGGATCCAACTATGGCTACACCTTC.

This clone is classed as medium-sized. This chain uses TRBV3-1 (or the pseudogene TRBV3-2) with TRBJ2-5; D possibly corresponds to TRBD2 (6 bases). Germline V CDR1 and CDR2: LGHDT, YNNKEL (reference sequence). This CDR3 has 14 residues. Trimming took off 2 bases at V and 4 bases at J, with 11 bases between the two ends. The CDR3 spells CASSQYSGVETQYF. The DNA for the CDR3 is TGTGCCAGCAGCCAATACTCGGGGGTAGAGACCCAGTACTTC.

Within the sample, this clone is medium-sized. The chain joins TRBV7-9 to TRBJ1-2, with D unclear. Germline CDR1 is SEHNR and CDR2 is FQNEAQ (reference sequence). V was clipped by 7 bases and J by 0 bases, with 15 bases between them. The CDR3 contains 15 residues. The CDR3: CASNSDDPANYGYTF. CDR3 DNA sequence: TGTGCCAGCAACTCGGACGATCCCGCTAACTATGGCTACACCTTC.

V usage is TRBV27 and J usage is TRBJ2-1; D assignment may be TRBD1 or TRBD2 (5 bases each). V was pared by 5 bases and J by 8 bases, with 16 bases between. There are 14 residues in the CDR3. Germline loops: CDR1 MNHEY, CDR2 SMNVEV (reference sequence). The CDR3 nucleotides read TGTGCCAGCAGTCCAGGGATGTGGCGGGATGAGCAGTTCTTC. It specifies CASSPGMWRDEQFF.

The chain links TRBV6-5 to TRBJ2-1; 8 positions agree with TRBD2. The CDR3 runs to 15 residues. Looked up from germline, CDR1 is MNHEY and CDR2 is SVGAGI. Trimming cost V 6 bases and J 7 bases; bases outside gene matches: 11. The CDR3 sequence is CASSLGGSGKNEQFF. The CDR3 nucleotides are TGTGCCAGCAGCCTCGGGGGTAGCGGGAAGAATGAGCAGTTCTTC.

This chain connects TRBV29-1 to TRBJ2-1; 7 nucleotides align to TRBD2. This CDR3 is built from 18 residues. Germline CDR1 reads SQVTM; CDR2 reads ANQGSEA. Unmatched junction bases numbered 21, after V lost 4 bases and J lost 6 bases. In DNA, the CDR3 is TGCAGCGTTGGGGGGTGGGGAAGCGGGACGGAGCGCCTCAATGAGCAGTTCTTC. Encoded protein: CSVGGWGSGTERLNEQFF.

CDR3 amino acids: CASSADITNEKLFF. The CDR3 DNA follows: TGTGCCAGCAGCGCCGACATAACTAATGAAAAACTGTTTTTT. The J gene is TRBJ1-4, the V gene TRBV7-6; D is unclear. Germline-derived CDR1 and CDR2 are SGHVS and FNYEAQ. The CDR3 runs 14 residues. V lost 5 bases, J lost 1 base, and 8 bases lay in between. Together with reference TRBV7-6 and TRBJ1-4, the CDR3 gives the full variable domain: GAGVSQSPRYKVTKRGQDVALRCDPISGHVSLYWYRQALGQGPEFLTYFNYEAQQDKSGLPNDRFSAERPEGSISTLTIQRTEQRDSAMYRCASSADITNEKLFFGSGTQLSVL.

This clone has only a few counts. This rearrangement joins TRBV30 to TRBJ2-7; 10 bases fit TRBD2. Germline loops: CDR1 GTSNPN, CDR2 SVGIG (reference sequence). The V gene end was trimmed by 1 base and the J gene end by 6 bases; junction bases not matched to a gene: 9. This CDR3 region has 15 residues. The CDR3 region has the DNA TGTGCCTGGAGTGGCCCTCGGACTAGCGGCGGCGAGCAGTACTTC. Translation: CAWSGPRTSGGEQYF.

J is TRBJ1-4 and V is TRBV24-1; 9 bases fit TRBD1. The CDR3 covers 16 residues. CDR1 and CDR2 (germline): KGHDR, SFDVKD. With 3 bases clipped from V and 4 bases from J, the junction kept 5 bases outside the gene matches. In DNA form, the CDR3 reads TGTGCCACCAGTGATGCCGCGACAGGGGGTAATGAAAAACTGTTTTTT. Its translation is CATSDAATGGNEKLFF.

In its sample, this clone was seen a few times. The CDR3, as DNA: TGTGCCAGCAGTGAGACAGTGCTCGCCTACGAGCAGTACTTC. It translates to CASSETVLAYEQYF. This chain joins TRBV27 and TRBJ2-7; perhaps TRBD1 as D (5 bases). V lost 5 bases to trimming and J lost 2 bases, with 13 bases between them. The CDR3 has 14 amino acids. Germline V gene sequence: CDR1 MNHEY, CDR2 SMNVEV (reference sequence).

This clone was recorded once. The V and J genes are TRBV2 and TRBJ2-1, with TRBD2 identical over 12 bases. The CDR3 loop spans 15 amino acids. Germline CDR1 reads SNHLY; CDR2 reads FYNNEI. V shed 5 bases and J 6 bases; nucleotides not matched to a gene: 5. The CDR3 loop reads CASSQLAGGPNEQFF. CDR3 DNA sequence: TGTGCCAGCAGTCAACTAGCGGGAGGCCCCAATGAGCAGTTCTTC.

This clone counts as medium-sized. This chain uses TRBV9 with TRBJ1-5; TRBD1 might be the D (5 bases). Germline assignment: CDR1 SGDLS and CDR2 YYNGEE. The CDR3 runs 13 residues. Trimming took off 4 bases at V and 3 bases at J, with 8 bases between the two ends. The CDR3 DNA sequence: TGTGCCAGCAGCAGGGACCACAATCAGCCCCAGCATTTT. Translating gives CASSRDHNQPQHF. Complete variable domain (other parts from reference TRBV9 and TRBJ1-5): DSGVTQTPKHLITATGQRVTLRCSPRSGDLSVYWYQQSLDQGLQFLIQYYNGEERAKGNILERFSAQQFPDLHSELNLSSLELGDSALYFCASSRDHNQPQHFGDGTRLSIL.

J is TRBJ2-6 and V is TRBV6-5; the D is unclear. The CDR3 runs 15 residues. Germline lookup yields CDR1 MNHEY and CDR2 SVGAGI. The ends were cut back, 4 bases at V and 2 bases at J, with 9 bases in the middle. In DNA, the CDR3 is TGTGCCAGCAGTTTCCGGCCTCCTGGGGCCAACGTCCTGACTTTC. It yields the protein CASSFRPPGANVLTF.

V usage is TRBV19 and J usage is TRBJ2-3; tentatively, D is TRBD1 or TRBD2 (5 bases each). This CDR3 contains 12 residues. V dropped 2 bases and J dropped 8 bases, with 8 bases sitting between them. Germline V lookup: CDR1 LNHDA, CDR2 SQIVND (reference sequence). The CDR3 nucleotides read TGTGCCAGTAGTATATTTGGGGGTACGCAGTATTTT. Protein: CASSIFGGTQYF.

The V and J genes are TRBV2 and TRBJ2-5; weak D call: TRBD2 (6 bases). This CDR3 is built from 12 residues. Germline V gives CDR1 SNHLY, CDR2 FYNNEI. Trimming left V 6 bases short and J 5 bases short, with 10 bases between. DNA for the CDR3: TGTGCCAGCAGGGAGGGGTTGGAGACCCAGTACTTC. Translation: CASREGLETQYF.

V usage is TRBV27 and J usage is TRBJ1-5, with D possibly matching TRBD1 (5 bases). The CDR3 is made up of 13 amino acids. Germline V lookup: CDR1 MNHEY, CDR2 SMNVEV (reference sequence). Trimming pared 6 bases from V and 3 bases from J, leaving 9 bases between. The CDR3 nucleotides are TGTGCCAGCAGGGGACTAATCAATCAGCCCCAGCATTTT. Translated: CASRGLINQPQHF.

This clone appeared a single time. CDR3 sequence (DNA): TGTGCCAGCAGACCCGGGGAGGGAGGAAGTTATGGCTACACCTTC. This gives the protein CASRPGEGGSYGYTF. This rearrangement joins TRBV2 to TRBJ1-2; D is unresolved. This CDR3 is 15 amino acids long. Per germline, CDR1 SNHLY and CDR2 FYNNEI. V was pared by 6 bases and J by 5 bases, with 19 bases between.

This clone was counted a few times. The chain joins TRBV25-1 to TRBJ1-2; TRBD1 aligns across 8 bases. The CDR3 loop spans 16 amino acids. Germline loops: CDR1 MGHDK, CDR2 SYGVNS. V lost 6 bases to trimming and J lost 4 bases; unmatched junction nucleotides: 13. Here the CDR3 DNA reads TGTGCCAGCAGGGGCGGGTGGCAGGGGGCCAGCTATGGCTACACCTTC. Translated, it gives CASRGGWQGASYGYTF.

This clone was seen only a few times. CDR3 DNA: TGTGCCAGCAGCCAAGGGACAGGGGGCTTTTCACCCCTCCACTTT. Its protein product is CASSQGTGGFSPLHF. The chain has TRBV2 and TRBJ1-6; 12 bases match TRBD1. Per the germline V gene, CDR1 is SNHLY and CDR2 is FYNNEI. The CDR3 length is 15 residues. V shed 6 bases and J 9 bases; nucleotides not matched to a gene: 6.

This rearrangement joins TRBV24-1 to TRBJ2-2, with D unresolved. Germline CDR1 KGHDR, CDR2 SFDVKD. Trimming shortened V by 5 bases and J by 7 bases, and 7 bases separated the two germline ends. The CDR3 length is 12 residues. CDR3 coding DNA: TGTGCCACCAGTGGTCTCCACGGGGAGCTGTTTTTT. Amino acid sequence: CATSGLHGELFF.

This chain joins TRBV6-5 and TRBJ2-7; tentative D call: TRBD2 (6 bases). The CDR3 is 14 residues long. Between the trimmed V and J ends, which lost 5 bases and 6 bases, there was a span of 17 bases. Germline V gene sequence: CDR1 MNHEY, CDR2 SVGAGI. In DNA, the CDR3 is TGTGCCAGCAGTCAGACTAGGTCGTTGAGCGAGCAGTACTTC. Translating it yields CASSQTRSLSEQYF.

The rearrangement uses TRBV6-5 and TRBJ1-1; 10 bases are a match to TRBD1. CDR3 length: 14 residues. The germline gives CDR1 MNHEY, CDR2 SVGAGI. V shed 8 bases and J 9 bases; nucleotides not matched to a gene: 12. The CDR3 DNA reads TGTGCCAGCCGCGCGACAGGGGGCGACCTTAAAGCTTTCTTT. Its protein product is CASRATGGDLKAFF.

V and J are TRBV5-1 and TRBJ1-1; D is perhaps TRBD1 (5 bases). This CDR3 spans 13 amino acids. V shed 4 bases and J shed 6 bases, with 13 bases lying between them. Germline CDR1 and CDR2: SGHRS and YFSETQ. In nucleotides, the CDR3 is TGCGCCAGCAGCCAAAGGGGACCCGCTGAAGCTTTCTTT. It is translated as CASSQRGPAEAFF.

The chain links TRBV9 to TRBJ1-1, with D possibly being TRBD1 (6 bases). Germline assignment: CDR1 SGDLS and CDR2 YYNGEE. V shed 0 bases and J shed 3 bases, with 12 bases lying between them. This CDR3 comprises 15 residues. CDR3 sequence: CASSVEGGRDTEAFF. CDR3 nucleotides: TGTGCCAGCAGCGTAGAGGGGGGTCGGGACACTGAAGCTTTCTTT.

This chain connects TRBV27 to TRBJ2-7; D gene ambiguous. The CDR3 sequence is 13 residues long. The germline V gene encodes CDR1 MNHEY and CDR2 SMNVEV (reference sequence). Trimming took 6 bases from V and 6 from J, leaving 15 bases between them. CDR3 sequence: CASRGGYYGEQYF. The CDR3 DNA sequence: TGTGCCAGCAGGGGCGGATACTACGGCGAGCAGTACTTC.

V gene TRBV7-3 combines with J gene TRBJ1-5, with D perhaps TRBD1 (5 bases). Germline V gene lookup returns CDR1 SGHTA and CDR2 FQGTGA. The CDR3 is 17 residues long. V lost 5 bases and J lost 7, with 24 bases in between. In DNA, the CDR3 is TGTGCCAGCAGCACCACCGGGACGCCGGACCTCAGGCAGCCCCAGCATTTT. Its protein product is CASSTTGTPDLRQPQHF. The whole variable domain, filled in from reference TRBV7-3 and TRBJ1-5, reads GAGVSQTPSNKVTEKGKYVELRCDPISGHTALYWYRQSLGQGPEFLIYFQGTGAADDSGLPNDRFFAVRPEGSVSTLKIQRTERGDSAVYLCASSTTGTPDLRQPQHFGDGTRLSIL.

This chain joins TRBV11-3 and TRBJ2-7; TRBD1 or TRBD2 may be the D gene (5 bases each). The germline V and J ends were trimmed by 3 bases and 7 bases, with 16 bases remaining between them. This CDR3 has 14 residues. Germline V lookup: CDR1 SGHNT, CDR2 YENEEA. This CDR3 is CASSFSGTLGEQYF. The CDR3 DNA sequence: TGTGCCAGCAGCTTTTCAGGGACCCTGGGGGAGCAGTACTTC.